This passage covers 25 T cell receptor beta chains from one sample sequenced in a study of vaccination and CD4 T cells after COVID-19. Sequence data for DNA of cultured CD4+ T cells were generated by the Oncomine TCR Beta short-read assay. Each CDR3 protein gets one entry after TCRdb re-called the PCR reads with MiXCR. The sample lists 11,000 or so distinct CDR3 sequences; around 50% were seen once. Treatment specified: roughly ten-day PBMC culture with coronavirus spike peptide pools or control peptides (ViraFEST assay). These TCRs' antigens remain unknown. Sequencing was done on a sample of CD4+ T cells from blood, cultured in vitro. Every receptor here comes from a human donor who had recovered from COVID-19.

This clonotype was counted between two and nine times. The chain links TRBV12-3 or TRBV12-4 to TRBJ1-2; D call uncertain. V was pared by 5 bases and J by 5 bases, with 27 bases between. CDR3 length: 18 amino acids. In DNA form, the CDR3 reads TGTGCCAGCAGTCAAGACGGTTTGTTTCTCGGGAAAGAATATGGCTACACCTTC. The encoded protein is CASSQDGLFLGKEYGYTF.

The table lists this clonotype with a few counts. The chain uses TRBV15 and TRBJ1-5, with 7 bases lining up with TRBD1. V lost 6 bases and J lost 4; bases outside the gene matches: 12. Germline V CDR1 and CDR2: LNHNV, YYDKDF (reference sequence). This CDR3 spans 16 amino acids. The CDR3 DNA sequence: TGTGCCACCAGTCAGGGGGGGCGAGGGATAAATCAGCCCCAGCATTTT. Its translation: CATSQGGRGINQPQHF. The full variable domain, with the rest looked up from reference TRBV15 and TRBJ1-5, is DAMVIQNPRYQVTQFGKPVTLSCSQTLNHNVMYWYQQKSSQAPKLLFHYYDKDFNNEADTPDNFQSRRPNTSFCFLDIRSPGLGDTAMYLCATSQGGRGINQPQHFGDGTRLSIL.

The chain recombines TRBV6-1 with TRBJ1-2; D ambiguous. From germline, CDR1 is MNHNS and CDR2 SASEGT. Trimming took off 7 bases at V and 2 bases at J, with 11 bases between the two ends. This CDR3 has 13 amino acids. As DNA, the CDR3 is TGTGCCAGCACCGAAGGGTGGAACTATGGCTACACCTTC. Translated: CASTEGWNYGYTF.

This clonotype was detected a few times. The chain carries TRBV6-1 and TRBJ1-6, with 10 bases that match TRBD1. Trimming at V came to 6 bases and at J to 9 bases, leaving 8 bases not matched to a gene. The CDR3 is 15 residues long. From germline, CDR1 is MNHNS and CDR2 SASEGT. CDR3 sequence reads: CASSPVGQGFSPLHF. The CDR3 DNA reads TGTGCCAGCAGCCCGGTGGGACAGGGGTTTTCACCCCTCCACTTT.

This clonotype is judged medium-sized. The chain recombines TRBV20-1 with TRBJ2-7, with 11 positions matching TRBD1. V lost 3 bases, J lost 5 bases, and 6 bases stayed unmatched. Germline V gene sequence: CDR1 DFQATT, CDR2 SNEGSKA (reference sequence). The CDR3 is 14 amino acids. The CDR3, as DNA: TGCAGTGCTAGCTGGACAGGGGGCATCCACGAGCAGTACTTC. Its protein is CSASWTGGIHEQYF.

This clonotype was counted only a few times. The V gene is TRBV6-5, the J gene TRBJ1-5; D unclear. CDR1 and CDR2 from the germline V gene are MNHEY and SVGAGI. Trimming left V 0 bases short and J 6 bases short, with 12 bases between. The CDR3 loop spans 15 amino acids. The CDR3, as DNA: TGTGCCAGCAGTTACTCGGCAGCCCGCGGTCAGCCCCAGCATTTT. It yields the protein CASSYSAARGQPQHF.

The chain is built from TRBV25-1 and TRBJ1-1; D is perhaps TRBD1 (5 bases). The germline V and J ends were trimmed by 3 bases and 1 base, with 9 bases remaining between them. The CDR3 length is 14 residues. Germline CDR1 is MGHDK and CDR2 is SYGVNS. The CDR3 DNA reads as TGTGCCAGCAGTGAGGGACGGAGGAACACTGAAGCTTTCTTT. Protein product: CASSEGRRNTEAFF. Drawing the rest from reference TRBV25-1 and TRBJ1-1, the complete variable domain is EADIYQTPRYLVIGTGKKITLECSQTMGHDKMYWYQQDPGMELHLIHYSYGVNSTEKGDLSSESTVSRIRTEHFPLTLESARPSHTSQYLCASSEGRRNTEAFFGQGTRLTVV.

This chain uses TRBV20-1 with TRBJ2-3; 9 bases line up with TRBD2. The CDR3 runs 16 residues. With 4 bases clipped from V and 0 bases from J, the junction kept 8 bases outside the gene matches. Germline values: CDR1 DFQATT, CDR2 SNEGSKA (reference sequence). As DNA, the CDR3 is TGCAGTGCTACCCCACTGCTAGCGGGGAGCACAGATACGCAGTATTTT. It specifies CSATPLLAGSTDTQYF.

The chain has TRBV6-1 and TRBJ1-6; 7 bases map to TRBD1. V shed 6 bases, J shed 4 bases, and the junction held 9 bases outside the gene matches. CDR1 is MNHNS, CDR2 SASEGT, per germline. The CDR3 is 16 residues long. The DNA of the CDR3 is TGTGCCAGCAGCCCCGGTCGGACAGGATATAATTCACCCCTCCACTTT. Translating gives CASSPGRTGYNSPLHF.

CDR3 amino acids: CASSLWGQGGAGELFF. CDR3 in DNA: TGTGCCAGCAGTCTTTGGGGACAGGGGGGCGCCGGGGAGCTGTTTTTT. The rearrangement uses TRBV6-1 and TRBJ2-2, with 11 bases aligning to TRBD1. The ends lost 5 bases at V and 6 bases at J; junction bases unmatched: 8. Germline CDR1 MNHNS, CDR2 SASEGT. The CDR3 spans 16 residues.

The chain carries TRBV9 and TRBJ1-2; 10 bases align to TRBD1. This CDR3 is 14 amino acids long. With V trimmed by 5 bases and J by 4 bases, 5 bases remained unmatched. CDR1 and CDR2 (germline): SGDLS, YYNGEE. CDR3 amino acids: CASRRTGGRYGYTF. CDR3 coding DNA: TGTGCCAGCAGGCGGACAGGGGGACGCTATGGCTACACCTTC. The full variable domain, in which reference TRBV9 and TRBJ1-2 provide the parts outside the CDR3, is DSGVTQTPKHLITATGQRVTLRCSPRSGDLSVYWYQQSLDQGLQFLIQYYNGEERAKGNILERFSAQQFPDLHSELNLSSLELGDSALYFCASRRTGGRYGYTFGSGTRLTVV.

This clonotype has only a few counts. This rearrangement joins TRBV5-1 to TRBJ2-5, with TRBD2 matching over 10 bases. CDR1 is SGHRS, CDR2 YFSETQ, per germline. The CDR3 runs to 16 residues. The ends lost 0 bases at V and 5 bases at J; junction bases unmatched: 7. CDR3 nucleotide sequence: TGCGCCAGCAGCTTGGTTAGCGGGGGGATCTCGGAGACCCAGTACTTC. This codes for CASSLVSGGISETQYF. Full variable domain (rest looked up from reference TRBV5-1 and TRBJ2-5): KAGVTQTPRYLIKTRGQQVTLSCSPISGHRSVSWYQQTPGQGLQFLFEYFSETQRNKGNFPGRFSGRQFSNSRSEMNVSTLELGDSALYLCASSLVSGGISETQYFGPGTRLLVL.

This chain uses TRBV10-1 with TRBJ1-1, with 8 bases identical to TRBD1. V lost 4 bases and J lost 4; bases outside the gene matches: 17. This CDR3 is 18 amino acids long. Germline V gene lookup returns CDR1 WNHNN and CDR2 SYGVQD (reference sequence). Here the CDR3 reads CASSAMWQGAPRGTEAFF. For the CDR3, the DNA is TGCGCCAGCAGTGCCATGTGGCAGGGGGCTCCAAGGGGCACTGAAGCTTTCTTT.

This clonotype has just a few counts. This rearrangement joins TRBV19 to TRBJ1-2, with D unresolved. Germline CDR1 is LNHDA and CDR2 is SQIVND (reference sequence). The germline V and J ends were trimmed by 6 bases and 3 bases, with 20 bases remaining between them. This CDR3 spans 16 amino acids. The CDR3 coding sequence is TGTGCCAGTAGCAGCCTTGGAGGCAGCAAGGACTATGGCTACACCTTC. Translated, it gives CASSSLGGSKDYGYTF.

The rearrangement uses TRBV30 and TRBJ1-2; no clear D. The CDR3 contains 15 residues. Trimming removed 1 base from V and 8 bases from J, with 20 bases in between. CDR1 and CDR2 (germline): GTSNPN, SVGIG (reference sequence). The CDR3 DNA reads TGTGCCTGGAGTGGGGCTTCCGGGCCGGCCCGGGGCTACACCTTC. Protein: CAWSGASGPARGYTF. Together with reference TRBV30 and TRBJ1-2, the CDR3 gives the full variable domain: SQTIHQWPATLVQPVGSPLSLECTVEGTSNPNLYWYRQAAGRGLQLLFYSVGIGQISSEVPQNLSASRPQDRQFILSSKKLLLSDSGFYLCAWSGASGPARGYTFGSGTRLTVV.

The gene calls are TRBV11-2 and TRBJ1-2; D gene uncertain. This CDR3 is built from 13 residues. CDR1 is SGHAT, CDR2 FQNNGV, per germline. The germline V and J ends were trimmed by 5 bases and 8 bases, with 15 bases remaining between them. In DNA, the CDR3 is TGTGCCAGCAGCCCCGGGCCGTTACAAGGCTACACCTTC. It is translated as CASSPGPLQGYTF.

The J gene is TRBJ2-1, the V gene TRBV6-1; 8 bases map to TRBD2. Germline trimming cut 2 bases from V and 8 bases from J; bases unmatched to any gene: 8. From germline, CDR1 is MNHNS and CDR2 SASEGT. There are 15 residues in the CDR3. DNA of the CDR3: TGTGCCAGCAGTGAACGCGGGGGGCCTCCTCATGAGCAGTTCTTC. Translated, it gives CASSERGGPPHEQFF.

The V and J genes are TRBV7-8 and TRBJ1-2; the match to TRBD1 covers 8 bases. The CDR3 is 13 amino acids. Trimming removed 10 bases from V and 3 bases from J; junction bases left unmatched: 7. CDR1 and CDR2 (germline): SGHVS, FQNEAQ. CDR3 region: CANRTGNDYGYTF. The CDR3 DNA reads as TGTGCCAATAGGACAGGGAACGACTATGGCTACACCTTC.

This clonotype was seen just once. V is TRBV19 and J is TRBJ1-4; the match to TRBD1 covers 10 bases. CDR3 length: 15 residues. Germline V gene lookup returns CDR1 LNHDA and CDR2 SQIVND (reference sequence). With 7 bases clipped from V and 8 bases from J, the junction kept 10 bases outside the gene matches. CDR3 protein: CASIHRDRGREKLFF. Written as DNA, the CDR3 is TGTGCCAGTATCCACCGGGACAGGGGCCGGGAAAAACTGTTTTTT.

This clonotype appeared a few times. This chain joins TRBV9 and TRBJ1-2; D ambiguous. The V gene lost 0 bases and the J gene lost 10 bases, with 16 bases spanning the gap. The V gene's germline CDR1 is SGDLS and CDR2 YYNGEE. The CDR3 runs 14 residues. The CDR3 protein is CASSVEPVGESYTF. CDR3 in DNA: TGTGCCAGCAGCGTAGAACCGGTCGGAGAGTCCTACACCTTC.

CDR3 sequence (DNA): TGCGCCAGCAGTGAGTCGAAGGGGATGTTGAGGACTGAAGCTTTCTTT. Protein sequence: CASSESKGMLRTEAFF. The gene calls are TRBV10-1 and TRBJ1-1, with TRBD1 as a possible D gene (5 bases). The germline V gene has CDR1 WNHNN and CDR2 SYGVQD (reference sequence). The CDR3 consists of 16 residues. Trimming left V 0 bases short and J 5 bases short, with 16 bases between.

The V gene is TRBV6-5, the J gene TRBJ2-3; tentative D call: TRBD1 (5 bases). V shed 2 bases and J shed 1 base, with 19 bases lying between them. The CDR3 loop spans 18 amino acids. Germline CDR1 MNHEY, CDR2 SVGAGI. The CDR3 here is CASSYGPPAGQGTDTQYF. The CDR3 bases are TGTGCCAGCAGTTACGGGCCCCCGGCAGGGCAGGGCACAGATACGCAGTATTTT.

This rearrangement joins TRBV27 to TRBJ1-3; D call uncertain. Germline CDR1 and CDR2: MNHEY and SMNVEV (reference sequence). This CDR3 has 15 amino acids. Trimming cost V 8 bases and J 4 bases, with 18 bases left between them. The CDR3 sequence: CASARNLRPGNTIYF. DNA for the CDR3: TGTGCCAGCGCCAGGAATCTACGACCAGGAAACACCATATATTTT.

This clonotype appeared a few times. This rearrangement joins TRBV5-4 to TRBJ2-6; D possibly corresponds to TRBD1 (6 bases). The V end was cut by 4 bases, the J end by 1 base, with 9 bases between. Looked up from germline, CDR1 is SGHNT and CDR2 is YYREEE (reference sequence). The CDR3 is made up of 15 amino acids. CDR3 DNA sequence: TGTGCCAGCAGCGAACAGGGTTCTGGGGCCAACGTCCTGACTTTC. Translated, it gives CASSEQGSGANVLTF.

By proportion, this clonotype is large. This chain joins TRBV6-1 and TRBJ1-2; TRBD1 matches 9 bases. The CDR3 has 16 residues. In germline, CDR1 is MNHNS, CDR2 SASEGT. V gave up 7 bases and J gave up 2 bases; unmatched junction bases: 11. CDR3 bases: TGTGCCAGCACCGAACACACAGGGGGCTCCAACTATGGCTACACCTTC. Amino acids: CASTEHTGGSNYGYTF.